Detailed here is one T cell receptor beta chain. Libraries were prepared by immunoSEQ multiplex PCR; TCRdb keeps only in-frame clonotypes and omits some of them. The sample holds fewer than 40,000 clones, roughly nine tenths seen once. These data come from a study of OX40 agonist ivuxolimab in advanced cancers. The CDR3 covers 13 residues. The germline gives CDR1 MNHNS, CDR2 SASEGT. Trimming shortened V by 8 bases and J by 4 bases, and 15 bases separated the two germline ends. The rearrangement uses TRBV6-1 and TRBJ2-7; perhaps TRBD2 as D (6 bases). The receptor was derived from an adult with an advanced solid tumor such as melanoma, head and neck, liver or kidney cancer. The material sequenced was CD4+ or CD8+ T cells sorted from blood, taken in a trial of the OX40 agonist ivuxolimab. Here the CDR3 DNA reads TGTGCCAGCTACTCCGATGCGGGGTACGAGCAGTACTTC. Protein: CASYSDAGYEQYF.